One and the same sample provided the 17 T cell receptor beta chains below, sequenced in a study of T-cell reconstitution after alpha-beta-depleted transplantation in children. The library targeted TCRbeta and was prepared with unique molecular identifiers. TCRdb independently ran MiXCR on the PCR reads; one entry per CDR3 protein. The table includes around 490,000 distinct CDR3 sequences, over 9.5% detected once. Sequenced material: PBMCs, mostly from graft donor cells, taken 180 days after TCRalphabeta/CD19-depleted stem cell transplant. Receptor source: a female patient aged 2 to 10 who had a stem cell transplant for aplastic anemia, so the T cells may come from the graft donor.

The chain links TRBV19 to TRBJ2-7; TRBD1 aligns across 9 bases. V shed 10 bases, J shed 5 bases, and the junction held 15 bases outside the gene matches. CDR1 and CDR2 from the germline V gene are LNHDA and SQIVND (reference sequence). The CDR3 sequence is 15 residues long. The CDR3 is CAIDSLGQGNHEQYV. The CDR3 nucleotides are TGTGCCATCGACTCCCTGGGACAGGGAAACCACGAGCAGTACGTC.

As DNA, the CDR3 is TGCAGTGCTAGCCCTGTCTCCTACGAGCAGTACTTC. It is translated as CSASPVSYEQYF. The V gene is TRBV20-1, the J gene TRBJ2-7; D unresolved. The V gene's germline CDR1 is DFQATT and CDR2 SNEGSKA (reference sequence). The V gene lost 3 bases and the J gene lost 0 bases, with 6 bases spanning the gap. The CDR3 sequence is 12 residues long.

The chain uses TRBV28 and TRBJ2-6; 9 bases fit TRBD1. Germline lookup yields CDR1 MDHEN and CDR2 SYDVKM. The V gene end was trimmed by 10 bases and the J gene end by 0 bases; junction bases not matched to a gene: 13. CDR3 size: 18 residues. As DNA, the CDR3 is TGTGCCACCTCCGGGACAGGGTTCGAGGGCTCTGGGGCCAACGTCCTGACTTTC. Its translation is CATSGTGFEGSGANVLTF.

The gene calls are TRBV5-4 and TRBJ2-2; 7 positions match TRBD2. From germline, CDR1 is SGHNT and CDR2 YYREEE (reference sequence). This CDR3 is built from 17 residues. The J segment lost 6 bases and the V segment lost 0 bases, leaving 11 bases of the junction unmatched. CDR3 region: CASSLVRAGDGSGELFF. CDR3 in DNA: TGTGCCAGCAGCTTGGTACGGGCGGGAGATGGGTCCGGGGAGCTGTTTTTT.

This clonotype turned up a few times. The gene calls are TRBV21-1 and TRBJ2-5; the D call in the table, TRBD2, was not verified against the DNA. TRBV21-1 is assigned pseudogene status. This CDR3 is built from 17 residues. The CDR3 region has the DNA TGTGCCAGCAGCAGTGGGACTAGCGGGAACCACCAAGAGACCCAGTACTTC. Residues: CASSSGTSGNHQETQYF.

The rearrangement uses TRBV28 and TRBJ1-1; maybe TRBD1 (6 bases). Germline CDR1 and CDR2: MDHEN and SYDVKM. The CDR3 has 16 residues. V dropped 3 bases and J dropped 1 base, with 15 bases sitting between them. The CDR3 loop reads CASSFYREVENTEAFF. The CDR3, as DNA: TGTGCCAGCAGTTTTTACAGGGAAGTGGAGAACACTGAAGCTTTCTTT.

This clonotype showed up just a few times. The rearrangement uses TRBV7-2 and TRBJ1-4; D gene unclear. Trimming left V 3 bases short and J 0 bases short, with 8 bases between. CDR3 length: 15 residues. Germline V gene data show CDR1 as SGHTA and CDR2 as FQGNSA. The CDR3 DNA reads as TGTGCCAGCAGCTTGAGACTCGCAACTAATGAAAAACTGTTTTTT. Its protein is CASSLRLATNEKLFF.

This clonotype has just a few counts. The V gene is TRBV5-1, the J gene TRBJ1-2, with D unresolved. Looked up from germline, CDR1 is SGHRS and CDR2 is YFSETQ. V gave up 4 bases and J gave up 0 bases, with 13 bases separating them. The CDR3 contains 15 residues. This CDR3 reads CASSGDLAANYGYTF. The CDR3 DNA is TGCGCCAGCAGCGGCGATTTAGCGGCTAACTATGGCTACACCTTC.

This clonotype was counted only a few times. CDR3 in amino acids: CASSSLAGSQETQYF. The DNA of the CDR3 is TGTGCCAGCAGTTCTTTAGCGGGATCACAAGAGACCCAGTACTTC. V and J are TRBV27 and TRBJ2-5, with 8 bases identical to TRBD2. CDR3 length equals 15 residues. Trimming removed 4 bases from V and 2 bases from J; junction bases left unmatched: 6. Germline CDR1 is MNHEY and CDR2 is SMNVEV (reference sequence).

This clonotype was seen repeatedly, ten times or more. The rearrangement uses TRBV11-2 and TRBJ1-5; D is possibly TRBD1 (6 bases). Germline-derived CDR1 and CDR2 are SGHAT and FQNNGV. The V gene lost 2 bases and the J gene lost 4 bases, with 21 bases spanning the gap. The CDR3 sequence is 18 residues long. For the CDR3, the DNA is TGTGCCAGCAGCTTAATGATTGGCAGGGGAGGGTTAAATCAGCCCCAGCATTTT. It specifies CASSLMIGRGGLNQPQHF.

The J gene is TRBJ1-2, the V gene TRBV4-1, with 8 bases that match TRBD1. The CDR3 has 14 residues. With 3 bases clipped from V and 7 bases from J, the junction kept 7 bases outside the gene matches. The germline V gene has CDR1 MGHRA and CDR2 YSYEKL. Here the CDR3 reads CASSHGQGVFGYTF. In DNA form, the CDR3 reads TGCGCCAGCAGCCATGGACAGGGTGTTTTTGGCTACACCTTC.

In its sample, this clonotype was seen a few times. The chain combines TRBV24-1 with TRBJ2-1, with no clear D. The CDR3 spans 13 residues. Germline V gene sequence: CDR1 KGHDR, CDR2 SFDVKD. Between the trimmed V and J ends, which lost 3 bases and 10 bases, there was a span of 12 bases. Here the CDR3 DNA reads TGTGCCACCAGTGATACGTCGGCCGGGGAGCAGTTCTTC. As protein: CATSDTSAGEQFF.

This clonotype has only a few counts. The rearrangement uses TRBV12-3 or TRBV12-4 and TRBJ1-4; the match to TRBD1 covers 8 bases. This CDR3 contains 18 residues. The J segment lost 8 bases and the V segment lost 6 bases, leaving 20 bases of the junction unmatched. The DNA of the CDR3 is TGTGCCAGCAGCCTCCGCCCGGGACAGGCAATGGGAAGAGAAAAACTGTTTTTT. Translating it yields CASSLRPGQAMGREKLFF.

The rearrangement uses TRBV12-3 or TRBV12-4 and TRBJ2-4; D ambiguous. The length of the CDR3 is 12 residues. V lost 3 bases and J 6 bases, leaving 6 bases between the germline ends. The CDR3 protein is CASSFRRNIQYF. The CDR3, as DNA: TGTGCCAGCAGTTTTCGACGAAACATTCAGTACTTC.

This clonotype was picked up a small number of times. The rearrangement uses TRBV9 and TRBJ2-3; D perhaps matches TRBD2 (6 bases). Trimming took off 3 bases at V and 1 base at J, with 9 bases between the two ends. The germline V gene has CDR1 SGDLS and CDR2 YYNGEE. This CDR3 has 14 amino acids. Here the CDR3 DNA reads TGTGCCAGCAGCGAATCGGGGGGCACAGATACGCAGTATTTT. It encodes CASSESGGTDTQYF.

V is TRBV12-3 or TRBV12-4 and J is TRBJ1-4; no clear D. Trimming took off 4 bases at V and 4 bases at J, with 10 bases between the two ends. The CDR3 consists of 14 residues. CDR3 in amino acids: CASSYRAFNEKLFF. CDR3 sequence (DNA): TGTGCCAGCAGTTACCGGGCCTTTAATGAAAAACTGTTTTTT.

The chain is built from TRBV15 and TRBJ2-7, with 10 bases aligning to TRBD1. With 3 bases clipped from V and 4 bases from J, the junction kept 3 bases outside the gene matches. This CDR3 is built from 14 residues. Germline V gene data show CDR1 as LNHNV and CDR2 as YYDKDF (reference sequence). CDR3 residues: CATSSDRGPYEQYV. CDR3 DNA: TGTGCCACCAGCAGTGACAGGGGGCCTTACGAGCAGTACGTC.